Listed below are T cell receptor beta chains from one sample, sequenced in a study of shared T cell receptors in the human thymus. The assay was immunoSEQ multiplex PCR, and TCRdb's table has in-frame clones only and misses some. The table has about 660,000 clones, 80% to 90% seen once. The same data also went into a second study, on human thymus T cells.

The material sequenced was thymocytes. These receptors came from a boy in the first two years of life with a congenital heart defect. CDR3s include the opening cysteine and the closing phenylalanine or tryptophan. Fields, in order: CDR3 protein, CDR3 DNA, clone size, V gene, J gene, D gene. D genes are given only for firm matches. Expanded clones get a size class; other rows say once, few or many, or leave the size out.

CASSELGQGVTRNTEAFF	TGTGCCAGCAGTGAATTGGGACAGGGGGTAACTAGGAACACTGAAGCTTTCTTT	once	TRBV25-1	TRBJ1-1	TRBD1
CASSQDMLTAPNEQFF	TGCGCCAGCAGCCAAGATATGCTAACAGCTCCCAATGAGCAGTTCTTC	NA	TRBV4-3	TRBJ2-1	NA
CASSALHRDRAKETQYF	TGTGCCAGCAGTGCCTTACACCGGGACAGGGCAAAAGAGACCCAGTACTTC	NA	TRBV25-1	TRBJ2-5	TRBD1
CASSSQGNEQFF	TGTGCCAGCAGTTCACAGGGCAATGAGCAGTTCTTC	NA	TRBV28	TRBJ2-1	NA
CASRIAGATYQETQYF	TGTGCCAGCAGGATTGCGGGGGCGACGTACCAAGAGACCCAGTACTTC	NA	TRBV13	TRBJ2-5	NA
CSARSGTPSYEQYF	TGCAGCGCCAGGTCGGGGACACCGTCCTACGAGCAGTACTTC	NA	TRBV29-1	TRBJ2-7	NA
CAWTRSERTAQETQYF	TGTGCCTGGACTAGAAGCGAAAGGACAGCCCAAGAGACCCAGTACTTC	NA	TRBV30	TRBJ2-5	NA
CASSLDPNNQPQHF	TGTGCCAGCAGCTTGGATCCCAACAATCAGCCCCAGCATTTT	once	TRBV5-4	TRBJ1-5	NA
CASGFPSTSGGLVTEAFF	TGTGCTAGTGGTTTTCCCTCAACCTCCGGCGGTTTAGTTACTGAAGCTTTCTTT	NA	TRBV12-5	TRBJ1-1	NA
CASSKPGQGINSPLHF	TGTGCCAGCAGCAAACCGGGACAAGGGATTAATTCACCCCTCCACTTT	NA	TRBV5-4	TRBJ1-6	NA
CASSLAGGAIPEEQYF	TGTGCCAGCAGCTTAGCGGGCGGGGCAATCCCTGAGGAGCAGTACTTC	NA	TRBV7-2	TRBJ2-7	NA
CASSVIGTGVNTEAFF	TGTGCCAGCAGCGTAATCGGGACAGGGGTGAACACTGAAGCTTTCTTT	NA	TRBV9	TRBJ1-1	TRBD1
CASSQDGTGPNTEAFF	TGTGCCAGCAGCCAAGATGGAACAGGGCCTAACACTGAAGCTTTCTTT	NA	TRBV4-2	TRBJ1-1	NA
CASSGRDIDNSPLHF	TGTGCCAGCAGTGGTCGGGACATCGATAATTCCCCCCTCCACTTT	once	TRBV25-1	TRBJ1-6	NA
CASSAVRPNSPLHF	TGTGCCAGCAGCGCCGTCCGTCCTAATTCCCCCCTCCACTTT	NA	TRBV13	TRBJ1-6	NA
CASSLANRTGGIEKLFF	TGTGCCAGCAGCTTGGCCAACCGGACAGGGGGTATTGAAAAACTGTTTTTT	NA	TRBV5-6	TRBJ1-4	TRBD1
CATSDMGLAGSKSTDTQYF	TGTGCCACCAGCGATATGGGACTAGCGGGCTCTAAGTCCACAGATACGCAGTATTTT	NA	TRBV15	TRBJ2-3	TRBD2
CASSHGGLALRKTQYF	TGTGCCAGCAGCCATGGAGGACTAGCCCTGCGCAAGACCCAGTACTTC	NA	TRBV14	TRBJ2-5	TRBD2
CASSDGLAGQETQYF	TGTGCCAGCAGTGATGGACTAGCGGGGCAAGAGACCCAGTACTTC	NA	TRBV6-6	TRBJ2-5	TRBD2
CATSIQGAPMGYTF	TGTGCCACCAGCATACAGGGGGCTCCTATGGGCTACACCTTC	NA	TRBV15	TRBJ1-2	TRBD1
CASSEASGDRAKNIQYF	TGTGCCAGCAGTGAAGCTTCGGGGGATCGGGCCAAAAACATTCAGTACTTC	NA	TRBV6-1	TRBJ2-4	NA
CASSQKSGGIAGVGEQYF	TGCGCCAGCAGCCAAAAAAGTGGGGGAATAGCGGGAGTAGGAGAGCAGTACTTC	NA	TRBV4-1	TRBJ2-7	TRBD2
CASKQGSLDEQYF	TGTGCCAGCAAGCAGGGGAGCTTAGACGAGCAGTACTTC	NA	TRBV6-5	TRBJ2-7	NA
CASLPGRGGGELFF	TGTGCCAGCTTACCCGGGAGAGGTGGCGGGGAGCTGTTTTTT	NA	TRBV6-1	TRBJ2-2	NA
CASSSHSGGCTDTQYF	TGTGCCAGCAGCTCCCATAGCGGGGGTTGTACAGATACGCAGTATTTT	NA	TRBV7-2	TRBJ2-3	TRBD2
CSARDPTGQYF	TGCAGTGCTAGAGATCCGACGGGGCAGTACTTC	NA	TRBV20-1	TRBJ2-7	NA
CASRLGSGGRARTGELFF	TGTGCCAGCAGACTGGGCAGTGGCGGGAGGGCCCGAACCGGGGAGCTGTTTTTT	NA	TRBV28	TRBJ2-2	TRBD2
CSVGKVTSVEETQYF	TGCAGCGTTGGGAAAGTTACTAGCGTTGAAGAGACCCAGTACTTC	NA	TRBV29-1	TRBJ2-5	TRBD2
CASSRDRTATNEKLFF	TGTGCCAGCAGCCGGGACAGAACTGCAACTAATGAAAAACTGTTTTTT	few	TRBV7-2	TRBJ1-4	TRBD1
CASSQDLGQGHVTLHF	TGTGCCAGCAGCCAAGATCTAGGTCAGGGGCATGTGACCCTCCACTTT	NA	TRBV14	TRBJ1-6	NA
CASSYRPSTETQYF	TGTGCCAGCAGTTACCGGCCTAGCACAGAGACCCAGTACTTC	NA	TRBV6-6	TRBJ2-5	NA
CASSLKKAGNQPQHF	TGTGCCAGCAGCTTGAAGAAGGCGGGCAATCAGCCCCAGCATTTT	NA	TRBV5-6	TRBJ1-5	NA
CASSPETSGGVSYEQYF	TGTGCCAGCAGCCCCGAGACTAGCGGCGGTGTTTCCTACGAGCAGTACTTC	once	TRBV7-8	TRBJ2-7	TRBD2
CSVEEGGGTEAFF	TGCAGCGTTGAGGAGGGCGGCGGCACTGAAGCTTTCTTT	NA	TRBV29-1	TRBJ1-1	NA
CASRLAPAGGTDTQYF	TGTGCCAGCAGACTAGCCCCAGCGGGGGGCACAGATACGCAGTATTTT	NA	TRBV28	TRBJ2-3	TRBD2
CASSSLQGERYGYTF	TGTGCCAGCAGCTCACTTCAGGGGGAGAGGTATGGCTACACCTTC	NA	TRBV5-6	TRBJ1-2	TRBD1
CASTRVGTPPEAFF	TGTGCCAGCACCCGGGTCGGCACCCCTCCCGAAGCTTTCTTT	NA	TRBV28	TRBJ1-1	NA
CAVRGATNEKLFF	TGTGCCGTACGGGGGGCAACTAATGAAAAACTGTTTTTT	NA	TRBV10-3	TRBJ1-4	NA
CASIRTGMEGNYGYTF	TGTGCCAGTATTAGGACAGGGATGGAAGGTAACTATGGCTACACCTTC	few	TRBV19	TRBJ1-2	TRBD1
CASSWRVQGWTEQYF	TGTGCCAGCAGCTGGCGGGTACAGGGATGGACCGAGCAGTACTTC	once	TRBV28	TRBJ2-7	NA